This T cell receptor beta chain was found in a study of beta chain features in type 1 diabetes. On this clone itself: Its antigen remains unidentified.

Findings and caveats of the study: TCRB CDR3 length was moderately but significantly reduced in all four CD4+ subsets of Type 1 diabetes patients.

The sequenced template was cDNA made from the entire isolated RNA. Produced via immunoSEQ multiplex PCR; TCRdb's table is partial and in-frame only. The table lists under 400,000 clones, roughly an eighth of them singletons. This sequence was found in a woman younger than 35 with type 1 diabetes. Sequenced input: naive CD4+ T cells from blood.

CDR3 amino acids: CASQSSGQGYGYTF. CDR3 DNA: TGTGCCTCGCAATCCTCGGGACAGGGCTATGGCTACACCTTC. The chain has TRBV10-3 and TRBJ1-2; 9 bases are shared with TRBD1. This CDR3 is 14 amino acids long. CDR1 and CDR2 (germline): ENHRY, SYGVKD. V shed 11 bases and J 4 bases; nucleotides not matched to a gene: 11.